This is a list of T cell receptor beta chains from one sample in a study of cytomegalovirus exposure and HLA in healthy donors. Libraries were prepared by immunoSEQ multiplex PCR; TCRdb keeps only in-frame clonotypes and omits some of them. The profile covers around 130,000 clones, with around 70% appearing a single time and about 2.6% taken by the ten largest. Sequenced input: PBMCs. The receptors here all came from a woman aged 60-75 years in good health and CMV-seropositive. Both conserved end residues are part of each CDR3. Fields, in order: V gene, clone size, J gene, CDR3 protein. The listing skips clone size in some rows; elsewhere it reads once, few, many or a size class.

TRBV19	NA	TRBJ1-2	CASSTGRYGYTF
TRBV5-4	once	NA	CASSPLTGTVTYEQYF
TRBV19	NA	TRBJ1-2	CASSIAGDNYGYTF
TRBV9	NA	TRBJ1-2	CASSPHPGQVHGYTF
TRBV4-1	NA	TRBJ2-2	CASSQDPLAGVLTGELFF
TRBV5-5	NA	TRBJ2-7	CASSGAGSFYEQYF
TRBV19	NA	TRBJ2-1	CASSIIPGQGMGNEQFF
TRBV2	NA	TRBJ2-5	CASSDLFGAGRETQYF
TRBV6-5	NA	TRBJ2-7	CSSSPGQGYEQYF
TRBV6-1	NA	TRBJ1-1	CASSERDRGVNTEAFF
TRBV6-5	NA	TRBJ2-5	CATRQGEETQYF
TRBV6-1	NA	TRBJ1-5	CASSGSWGQGNQPQHF
TRBV19	NA	TRBJ1-5	CASTPSWTGDQPQHF
TRBV2	NA	TRBJ2-5	CASSEYSGKETQYF
TRBV18	NA	TRBJ1-2	CASSPGIRDYGYTF